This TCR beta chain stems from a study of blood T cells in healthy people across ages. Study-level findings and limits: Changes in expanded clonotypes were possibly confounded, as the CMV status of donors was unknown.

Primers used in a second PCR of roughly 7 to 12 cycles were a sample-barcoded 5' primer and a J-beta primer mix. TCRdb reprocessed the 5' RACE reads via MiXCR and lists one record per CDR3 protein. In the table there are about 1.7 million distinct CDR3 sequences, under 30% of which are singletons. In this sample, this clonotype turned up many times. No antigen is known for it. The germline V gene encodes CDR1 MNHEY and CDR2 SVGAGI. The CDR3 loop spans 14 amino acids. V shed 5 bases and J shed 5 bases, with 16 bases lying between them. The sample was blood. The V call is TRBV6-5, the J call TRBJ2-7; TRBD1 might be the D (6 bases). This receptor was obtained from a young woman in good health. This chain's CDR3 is CASSTRTGKDEQYF. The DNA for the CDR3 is TGTGCCAGCAGTACTCGAACAGGGAAGGACGAGCAGTACTTC.